This T cell receptor (beta chain) originates from a study of T-cell reconstitution after alpha-beta-depleted transplantation in children. This CDR3 has 12 amino acids. V dropped 5 bases and J dropped 1 base, with 5 bases sitting between them. Unique molecular identifiers were incorporated when the TCRbeta library was constructed. TCRdb reanalysed the PCR reads using MiXCR and keeps one entry per CDR3 protein. Seen here are about 980,000 distinct CDR3 sequences, less than 30% observed once, and the top ten hold roughly 28%. This clonotype was detected many times. The antigen is not known. Findings and limits, study-wide: In some patients, recipient T cells and intrathymic progenitors surviving conditioning explained high day-60 diversity.

The chain uses TRBV12-3 or TRBV12-4 and TRBJ2-5; D is unresolved. This TCR came from a boy less than two years old who had a stem cell transplant for SCID, so the T cells may come from the graft donor. The input for sequencing was PBMCs, mostly from graft donor cells, taken 360 days after TCRalphabeta/CD19-depleted stem cell transplant. CDR3 bases: TGTGCCAGCAGTCTCGTCCAAGAGACCCAGTACTTC. Its translation is CASSLVQETQYF.